This TCR beta chain was profiled in a study of CD8 T cells in Susac syndrome. CD8+ and CD4+ T cells circulating in blood were sequenced for TCR beta. From germline, CDR1 is SQVTM and CDR2 ANQGSEA. The CDR3 is 14 residues long. Trimming removed 4 bases at V and 2 bases at J, with 14 bases between. The RNA input was roughly 0.45 to 1 ug, and it was reverse transcribed with random hexamers. Via MiXCR, TCRdb re-called the immunoSEQ multiplex PCR reads, giving one row per CDR3 protein. This table has 150,000 or so distinct CDR3 sequences, over 85% appearing once. This TCR derives from a human donor in good health. This chain links TRBV29-1 with TRBJ2-5; D is uncertain. Sequencing was performed on CD4+ T cells from PBMCs. Written as DNA, the CDR3 is TGCAGCGTTGGTAGGCGTGCCCAGCAAGAGACCCAGTACTTC. As protein: CSVGRRAQQETQYF.